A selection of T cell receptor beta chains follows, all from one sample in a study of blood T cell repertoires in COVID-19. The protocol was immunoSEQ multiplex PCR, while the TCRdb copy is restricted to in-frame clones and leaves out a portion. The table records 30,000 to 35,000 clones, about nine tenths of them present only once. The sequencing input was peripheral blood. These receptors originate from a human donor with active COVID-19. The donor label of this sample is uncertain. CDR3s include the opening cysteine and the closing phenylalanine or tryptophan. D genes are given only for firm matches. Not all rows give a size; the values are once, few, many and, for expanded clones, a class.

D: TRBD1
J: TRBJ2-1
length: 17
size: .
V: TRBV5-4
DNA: TGTGCCAGCAGCTTTAGGGCCGGGACAGTCTCGGCAGATGAGCAGTTCTTC
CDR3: CASSFRAGTVSADEQFF

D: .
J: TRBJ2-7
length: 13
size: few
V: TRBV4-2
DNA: TGTGCCAGCAGCCAAGCCCGCTCCTACGAGCAGTACTTC
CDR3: CASSQARSYEQYF

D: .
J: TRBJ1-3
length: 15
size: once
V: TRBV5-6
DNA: TGTGCCAGCAGCTTGGTGGGCATCTCTGGAAACACCATATATTTT
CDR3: CASSLVGISGNTIYF

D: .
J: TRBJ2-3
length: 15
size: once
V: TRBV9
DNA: TGTGCCAGCAGCGTAGGTGGGGGCGGCACAGATACGCAGTATTTT
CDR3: CASSVGGGGTDTQYF

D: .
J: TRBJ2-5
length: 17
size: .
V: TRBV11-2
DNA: TGTGCCAGCAGCTTAGCTAAGGAGGAGCCTAAAAAAGAGACCCAGTACTTC
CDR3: CASSLAKEEPKKETQYF

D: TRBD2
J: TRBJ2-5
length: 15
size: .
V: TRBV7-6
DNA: TGTGCCAGCAGCTTAACCCCAGCGGGAGGGGAGACCCAGTACTTC
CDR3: CASSLTPAGGETQYF

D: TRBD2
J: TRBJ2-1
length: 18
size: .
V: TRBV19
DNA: TGTGCCAGTAGTACTACAGGGAGAAAAGGCGGGAGGCGCAATGAGCAGTTCTTC
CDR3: CASSTTGRKGGRRNEQFF

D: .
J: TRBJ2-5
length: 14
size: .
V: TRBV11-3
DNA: TGTGCCAGCAGCTTAGGGGGAGTTCAAGAGACCCAGTACTTC
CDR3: CASSLGGVQETQYF

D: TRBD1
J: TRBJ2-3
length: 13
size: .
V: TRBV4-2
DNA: TGTGCCAGCAGCCAATACAGGGGTGATACGCAGTATTTT
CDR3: CASSQYRGDTQYF

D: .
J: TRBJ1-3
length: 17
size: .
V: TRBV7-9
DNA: TGTGCCAGCAGCTTAGGGGGCCAGGGCCCCTATCAGGCCACCATATATTTT
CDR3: CASSLGGQGPYQATIYF

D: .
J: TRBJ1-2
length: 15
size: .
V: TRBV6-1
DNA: TGTGCCAGCAGTGAAGAGGGAGGGCTGGGATATGGCTACACCTTC
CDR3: CASSEEGGLGYGYTF

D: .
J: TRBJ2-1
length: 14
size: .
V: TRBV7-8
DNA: TGTGCCAGCAGTCCCGAGACTTTTTTCAATGAGCAGTTCTTC
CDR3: CASSPETFFNEQFF

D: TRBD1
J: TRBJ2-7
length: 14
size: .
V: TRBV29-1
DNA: TGCAGCGCCCTTAGGACAGGTTCTTCCTACGAGCAGTACTTC
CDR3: CSALRTGSSYEQYF

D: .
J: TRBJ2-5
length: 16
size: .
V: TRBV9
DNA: TGTGCCAGCAGCGTAGCCCCCTCGAGGAGCCAAGAGACCCAGTACTTC
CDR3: CASSVAPSRSQETQYF

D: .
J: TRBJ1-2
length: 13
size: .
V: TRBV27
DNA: TGTGCCAGCAGTCGACAGGCGACCTATGGCTACACCTTC
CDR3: CASSRQATYGYTF

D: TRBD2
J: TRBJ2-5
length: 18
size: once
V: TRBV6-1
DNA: TGTGCCAGCAGTGAATGGGGACTAGCGGGGGGAAAACAAGAGACCCAGTACTTC
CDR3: CASSEWGLAGGKQETQYF

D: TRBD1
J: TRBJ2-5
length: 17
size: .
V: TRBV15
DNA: TGTGCCACCAGCAGAGATCAGGGACAGGGGGGGAGAGAGACCCAGTACTTC
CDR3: CATSRDQGQGGRETQYF

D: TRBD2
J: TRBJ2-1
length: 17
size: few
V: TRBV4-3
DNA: TGCGCCAGCAGCCAAGATTGGGCGACTAGCGGTCACAATGAGCAGTTCTTC
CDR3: CASSQDWATSGHNEQFF

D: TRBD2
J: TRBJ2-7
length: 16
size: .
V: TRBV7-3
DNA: TGTGCCAGCGCCCCGGGGCTGCGGGGGGCCCCATACGAGCAGTACTTC
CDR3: CASAPGLRGAPYEQYF

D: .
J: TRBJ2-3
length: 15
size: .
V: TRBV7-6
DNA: TGTGCCAGTGTTCCCCCGGCCAGGGGCACAGATACGCAGTATTTT
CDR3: CASVPPARGTDTQYF

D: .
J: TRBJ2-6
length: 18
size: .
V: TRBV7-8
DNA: TGTGCCAGCAGCTCATACCCCCCTAGGAGAGTTGGGGCCAACGTCCTGACTTTC
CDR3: CASSSYPPRRVGANVLTF

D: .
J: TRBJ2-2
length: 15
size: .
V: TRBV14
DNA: TGTGCCAGCAGCCAAGGACTATTGAACACCGGGGAGCTGTTTTTT
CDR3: CASSQGLLNTGELFF

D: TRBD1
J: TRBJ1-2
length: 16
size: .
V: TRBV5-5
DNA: TGTGCCAGCAGCTTAGGACAGGGTACGGGTAGCTATGGCTACACCTTC
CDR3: CASSLGQGTGSYGYTF

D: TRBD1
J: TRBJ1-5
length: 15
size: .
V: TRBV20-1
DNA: TGCAGTGCTAGTGGCAGGGGGTATAGCAATCAGCCCCAGCATTTT
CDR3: CSASGRGYSNQPQHF

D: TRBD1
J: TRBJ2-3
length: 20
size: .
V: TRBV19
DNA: TGTGCCAGTAGTAAAGAGGGAGACAGGGGAAGATTAGGAGGGACAGATACGCAGTATTTT
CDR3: CASSKEGDRGRLGGTDTQYF

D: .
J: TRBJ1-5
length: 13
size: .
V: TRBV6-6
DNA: TGTGCCAGCAGTTACGGGAGAAACCAGCCCCAGCATTTT
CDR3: CASSYGRNQPQHF

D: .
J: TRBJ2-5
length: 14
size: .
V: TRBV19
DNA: TGTGCCAGTAGTGTACAGGGGCGGGGAGAGACCCAGTACTTC
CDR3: CASSVQGRGETQYF

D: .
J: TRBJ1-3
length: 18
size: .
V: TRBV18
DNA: TGTGCCAGCTCACCAACCACAGGGAATACTCCAGCTGGAAACACCATATATTTT
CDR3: CASSPTTGNTPAGNTIYF

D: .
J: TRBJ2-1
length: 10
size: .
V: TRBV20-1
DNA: TGCAGTGCTAGAGATTCTAGGCAGTTCTTC
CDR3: CSARDSRQFF

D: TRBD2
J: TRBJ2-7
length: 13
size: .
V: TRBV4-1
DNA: TGCGCCAGCAGCCAAGTCGCGGGGGACGAGCAGTACTTC
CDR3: CASSQVAGDEQYF

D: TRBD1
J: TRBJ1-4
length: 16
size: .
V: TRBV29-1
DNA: TGCAGCGTTAGGACAGGGGGCAGAGTAACTAATGAAAAACTGTTTTTT
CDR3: CSVRTGGRVTNEKLFF

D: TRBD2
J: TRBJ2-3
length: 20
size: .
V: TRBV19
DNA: TGTGCCAGTAGTATTGAGGCCATCTCGCGACTAGCGGGATTCGCAGATACGCAGTATTTT
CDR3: CASSIEAISRLAGFADTQYF

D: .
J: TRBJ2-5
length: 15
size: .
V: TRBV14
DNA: TGTGCCAGCAGCCAATTGCGGGGGCATCAAGAGACCCAGTACTTC
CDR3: CASSQLRGHQETQYF

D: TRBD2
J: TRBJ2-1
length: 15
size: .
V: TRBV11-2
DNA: TGTGCCAGCAGCGCAAGTGGACTAGCGCAGAATGAGCAGTTCTTC
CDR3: CASSASGLAQNEQFF

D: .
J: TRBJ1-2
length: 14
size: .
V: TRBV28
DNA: TGTGCCAGCAGTATCGGACAGCTACGCTATGGCTACACCTTC
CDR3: CASSIGQLRYGYTF

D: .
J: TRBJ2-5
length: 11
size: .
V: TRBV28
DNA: TGTGCCAGCAGTAATCAGGGGACCCAGTACTTC
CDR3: CASSNQGTQYF

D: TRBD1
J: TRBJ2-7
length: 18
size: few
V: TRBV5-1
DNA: TGCGCCAGCAGCCTCACCCGACCTGGACAGGGCGTCTCCTACGAGCAGTACTTC
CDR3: CASSLTRPGQGVSYEQYF